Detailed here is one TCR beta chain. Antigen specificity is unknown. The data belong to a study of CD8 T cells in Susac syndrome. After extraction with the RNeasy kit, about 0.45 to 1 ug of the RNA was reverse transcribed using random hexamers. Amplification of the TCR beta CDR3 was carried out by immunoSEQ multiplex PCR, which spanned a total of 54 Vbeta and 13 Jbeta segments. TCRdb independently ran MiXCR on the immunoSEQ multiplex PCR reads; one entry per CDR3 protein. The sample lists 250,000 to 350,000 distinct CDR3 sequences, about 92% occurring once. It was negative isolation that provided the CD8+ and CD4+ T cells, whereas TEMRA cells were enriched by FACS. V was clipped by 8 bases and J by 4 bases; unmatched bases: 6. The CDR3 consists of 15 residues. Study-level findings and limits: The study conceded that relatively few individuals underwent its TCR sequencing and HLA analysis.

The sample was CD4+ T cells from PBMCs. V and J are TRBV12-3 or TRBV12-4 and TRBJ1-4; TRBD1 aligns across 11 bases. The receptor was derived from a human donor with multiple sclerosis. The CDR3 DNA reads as TGTGCCAGCCATCGGGACAGGGGGATTAATGAAAAACTGTTTTTT. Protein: CASHRDRGINEKLFF.